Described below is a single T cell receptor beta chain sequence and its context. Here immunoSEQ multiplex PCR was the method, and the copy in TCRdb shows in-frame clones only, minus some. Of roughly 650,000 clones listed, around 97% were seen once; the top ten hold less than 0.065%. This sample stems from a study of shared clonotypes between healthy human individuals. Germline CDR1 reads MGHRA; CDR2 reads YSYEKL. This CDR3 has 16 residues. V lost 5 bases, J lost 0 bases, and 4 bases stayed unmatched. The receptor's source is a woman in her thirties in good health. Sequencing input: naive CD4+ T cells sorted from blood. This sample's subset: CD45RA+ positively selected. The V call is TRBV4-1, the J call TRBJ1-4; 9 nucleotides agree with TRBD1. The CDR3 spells CASSRGTGPTNEKLFF. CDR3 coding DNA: TGCGCCAGCAGCAGAGGGACAGGGCCAACTAATGAAAAACTGTTTTTT.